Listed below are T cell receptor beta chains from one sample, sequenced in a study of blood T cell repertoires in COVID-19. Assay: immunoSEQ multiplex PCR; the TCRdb copy retains only in-frame clones and omits some. The repertoire holds about 280,000 clones, with 86% as singletons. Sequencing input: peripheral blood. The receptors derive from a woman younger than 45 with active or convalescent COVID-19. Both conserved end residues are part of each CDR3. A D gene is named only where the DNA matches it firmly. Clone size is stated in some rows and not others, as once, few, many or a class when expanded.

V gene	clone size	D gene	CDR3 length	J gene	CDR3 protein	CDR3 DNA
TRBV6-5	.	TRBD1	13	TRBJ1-1	CASRLGQGSEAFF	TGTGCCAGCAGACTGGGACAGGGCTCTGAAGCTTTCTTT
TRBV12-5	once	.	14	TRBJ2-2	CASGTGSRTGELFF	TGTGCTAGTGGAACAGGGAGTCGAACCGGGGAGCTGTTTTTT
TRBV5-4	few	.	14	TRBJ2-7	CASSLRTRGYEQYF	TGTGCCAGCAGCTTGCGAACTCGGGGCTACGAGCAGTACTTC
TRBV6-1	once	TRBD1	14	TRBJ1-2	CASSEGDSGYGYTF	TGTGCCAGCAGTGAAGGGGACAGCGGCTATGGCTACACCTTC
TRBV6-6	.	.	14	TRBJ1-2	CASSYPGRTDGYTF	TGTGCCAGCAGTTACCCGGGGAGGACGGATGGCTACACCTTC
TRBV27	.	TRBD1	15	TRBJ1-2	CASREAGQAPVGYTF	TGTGCCAGCAGAGAAGCGGGACAGGCCCCGGTGGGCTACACCTTC
TRBV24-1	.	TRBD1	18	TRBJ2-3	CATSDGHGTGGSTDTQYF	TGTGCCACCAGTGATGGTCATGGGACAGGGGGATCCACAGATACGCAGTATTTT
TRBV7-3	.	TRBD1	16	TRBJ2-2	CASSLTGGAGTGELFF	TGTGCCAGCAGCTTAACAGGGGGCGCGGGCACCGGGGAGCTGTTTTTT
TRBV19	.	.	11	TRBJ1-1	CATKTGAEAFF	TGTGCCACCAAAACAGGCGCTGAAGCTTTCTTT
TRBV30	.	.	14	TRBJ1-1	CAWREGQPNTEAFF	TGTGCCTGGAGAGAGGGACAACCGAACACTGAAGCTTTCTTT
TRBV18	.	.	15	TRBJ1-5	CASSLTGAGDQPQHF	TGTGCCAGCTCACTTACCGGGGCGGGGGATCAGCCCCAGCATTTT
TRBV4-3	.	TRBD2	15	TRBJ2-2	CASSQRRGATGELFF	TGCGCCAGCAGCCAACGGCGGGGGGCCACCGGGGAGCTGTTTTTT
TRBV30	.	.	13	TRBJ1-2	CAWNTGGTHGYTF	TGTGCCTGGAACACTGGAGGGACTCATGGCTACACCTTC
TRBV18	.	TRBD1	13	TRBJ1-2	CASSPDRAHGYTF	TGTGCCAGCTCACCAGACAGGGCGCATGGCTACACCTTC
TRBV7-9	.	.	17	TRBJ1-5	CASSPIIGGSGNQPQHF	TGTGCCAGCAGCCCGATCATAGGGGGATCTGGCAATCAGCCCCAGCATTTT
TRBV5-1	.	TRBD1	14	TRBJ2-4	CASSLTGVENIQYF	TGCGCCAGCAGCTTGACAGGGGTTGAAAACATTCAGTACTTC
TRBV10-2	.	TRBD2	16	TRBJ2-1	CASSPSVAGVHNEQFF	TGCGCCAGCAGCCCTTCCGTAGCGGGGGTACACAATGAGCAGTTCTTC
TRBV2	.	TRBD1	15	TRBJ1-4	CASSGQGALAEKLFF	TGTGCCAGCAGTGGACAGGGGGCATTGGCTGAAAAACTGTTTTTT
TRBV4-3	.	TRBD1	14	TRBJ2-3	CASSQNPSDRAKYF	TGCGCCAGCAGCCAAAACCCCTCGGACAGGGCTAAGTATTTT
TRBV6-6	.	.	14	TRBJ1-1	CASTTGGGRTEAFF	TGTGCCAGCACCACTGGGGGGGGTAGGACTGAAGCTTTCTTT
TRBV27	.	TRBD1	16	TRBJ1-1	CASRSGTGALNTEAFF	TGTGCCAGCAGGTCCGGGACAGGGGCCCTGAACACTGAAGCTTTCTTT
TRBV24-1	.	TRBD1	16	TRBJ2-5	CATSDPRQGAGETQYF	TGTGCCACCAGTGATCCGAGACAGGGGGCAGGGGAGACCCAGTACTTC
TRBV19	.	TRBD1	14	TRBJ1-2	CASSTPTGGYGYTF	TGTGCCAGTAGTACCCCGACAGGGGGCTATGGCTACACCTTC
TRBV12-3/TRBV12-4	.	.	13	TRBJ2-1	CASSFITDNEQFF	TGTGCCAGCAGTTTTATAACAGACAATGAGCAGTTCTTC
TRBV4-3	.	.	18	TRBJ1-1	CASSRTTGSGLVNTEAFF	TGCGCCAGCAGCCGAACGACAGGTTCGGGGTTAGTAAACACTGAAGCTTTCTTT
TRBV30	few	.	13	TRBJ2-2	CAWSVQASGELFF	TGTGCCTGGAGTGTACAGGCGTCCGGGGAGCTGTTTTTT
TRBV6-5	few	.	13	TRBJ1-2	CASSPSGGESYTF	TGTGCCAGCAGTCCCTCCGGGGGGGAGAGCTACACCTTC
TRBV6-4	once	TRBD1	15	TRBJ1-3	CAGKKTGVRGNTIYF	TGTGCCGGAAAAAAGACAGGGGTAAGGGGAAACACCATATATTTT
TRBV18	once	.	16	TRBJ2-1	CASSPLGAGSYNEQFF	TGTGCCAGCTCACCACTCGGGGCGGGGTCCTACAATGAGCAGTTCTTC
TRBV28	few	TRBD1	14	TRBJ2-7	CASSLSGTGGEQYF	TGTGCCAGCAGTTTATCTGGGACAGGGGGCGAGCAGTACTTC
TRBV29-1	.	TRBD2	14	TRBJ2-1	CSATTSAIYNEQFF	TGCAGCGCCACGACTAGCGCAATTTACAATGAGCAGTTCTTC
TRBV12-2	.	.	16	TRBJ1-1	CASRYRLGGRWTEAFF	TGTGCAAGTCGCTACCGGTTAGGGGGCCGATGGACTGAAGCTTTCTTT
TRBV4-3	.	.	15	TRBJ2-1	CASSQGRGGHHEQFF	TGCGCCAGCAGCCAAGGTAGGGGGGGCCACCATGAGCAGTTCTTC
TRBV18	.	.	15	TRBJ2-5	CASSPRKTGQETQYF	TGTGCCAGCTCACCTAGGAAAACGGGCCAAGAGACCCAGTACTTC
TRBV5-4	once	TRBD2	14	TRBJ2-3	CASSPGGRAGTQYF	TGTGCCAGCAGCCCGGGGGGGCGGGCTGGTACGCAGTATTTT
TRBV19	.	.	13	TRBJ2-3	CASSSTGRDTQYF	TGTGCCAGTAGCTCCACAGGGCGAGATACGCAGTATTTT
TRBV6-2/TRBV6-3	.	TRBD1	13	TRBJ1-2	CASSETGGYGYTF	TGTGCCAGCAGTGAGACAGGGGGCTATGGCTACACCTTC
TRBV24-1	few	TRBD2	16	TRBJ2-3	CATSDLIFGGADTQYF	TGTGCCACCAGTGATTTGATTTTCGGGGGGGCAGATACGCAGTATTTT
TRBV18	.	TRBD1	18	TRBJ2-2	CASSPVTPGGSNTGELFF	TGTGCCAGCTCACCAGTAACCCCAGGGGGTTCGAACACCGGGGAGCTGTTTTTT
TRBV9	.	.	14	TRBJ2-7	CASSVGGSSYEQYF	TGTGCCAGCAGCGTAGGTGGGAGTTCCTACGAGCAGTACTTC
TRBV3-1/TRBV3-2	few	TRBD1	15	TRBJ2-7	CASSQGRQGSYEQYF	TGTGCCAGCAGCCAAGGTAGACAGGGCTCCTACGAGCAGTACTTC
TRBV6-6	.	TRBD2	17	TRBJ2-5	CASSRTSGGLNQETQYF	TGTGCCAGCAGTCGGACTAGCGGGGGTCTGAACCAAGAGACCCAGTACTTC
TRBV5-1	.	TRBD1	14	TRBJ1-2	CASSLAGQGARYTF	TGCGCCAGCAGCTTGGCAGGACAGGGGGCGCGATACACCTTC
TRBV30	.	TRBD1	14	TRBJ1-6	CAWHRGTIYSPLHF	TGTGCCTGGCACAGGGGAACGATTTATTCACCCCTCCACTTT
TRBV6-6	.	TRBD1	15	TRBJ2-1	CASRTGTVSYNEQFF	TGTGCCAGCAGGACAGGGACAGTTTCCTACAATGAGCAGTTCTTC
TRBV5-8	.	.	16	TRBJ1-5	CASSRTWGGSNQPQHF	TGTGCCAGCAGCCGTACATGGGGGGGAAGCAATCAGCCCCAGCATTTT
TRBV18	.	.	14	TRBJ1-2	CASSPKTGGDGYTF	TGTGCCAGCTCACCAAAAACGGGCGGGGATGGCTACACCTTC
TRBV25-1	.	TRBD1	13	TRBJ2-7	CASRGQVHYEQYF	TGTGCCAGCAGGGGACAGGTGCACTACGAGCAGTACTTC
TRBV6-5	.	.	16	TRBJ2-7	CASSYKARGRPYEQYF	TGTGCCAGCAGTTACAAAGCGCGGGGGCGCCCCTACGAGCAGTACTTC
TRBV4-1	.	TRBD2	16	TRBJ2-5	CASSQGLGGGQETQYF	TGCGCCAGCAGCCAAGGACTCGGGGGGGGCCAAGAGACCCAGTACTTC
TRBV7-2	.	.	15	TRBJ1-6	CASSQSGAPISPLHF	TGTGCCAGCAGCCAATCAGGGGCCCCTATATCACCCCTCCACTTT
TRBV28	.	TRBD1	13	TRBJ1-2	CASSLGTGYGYTF	TGTGCCAGCAGTTTGGGGACAGGCTATGGCTACACCTTC
TRBV13	.	.	15	TRBJ1-4	CASSSFDTLNEKLFF	TGTGCCAGCAGCTCCTTCGACACCTTAAATGAAAAACTGTTTTTT
TRBV19	few	.	15	TRBJ2-7	CASSIQVAESYEQYF	TGTGCCAGTAGTATACAGGTCGCCGAGTCCTACGAGCAGTACTTC
TRBV19	.	.	14	TRBJ1-2	CASRPGQPRYGYTF	TGTGCCAGTAGACCAGGACAGCCACGCTATGGCTACACCTTC
TRBV6-6	.	.	15	TRBJ1-1	CASSYSGDPNTEAFF	TGTGCCAGCAGTTACTCGGGAGACCCTAACACTGAAGCTTTCTTT
TRBV18	.	.	15	TRBJ1-2	CASSPRPGKIDGYTF	TGTGCCAGCTCACCACGGCCAGGGAAAATCGATGGCTACACCTTC
TRBV6-4	.	.	12	TRBJ2-1	CARLPIEDEQFF	TGTGCCAGACTCCCTATTGAGGATGAGCAGTTCTTC
TRBV5-6	.	.	15	TRBJ1-2	CASSSGVTENYGYTF	TGTGCCAGCAGCTCGGGGGTGACAGAGAACTATGGCTACACCTTC